This T cell receptor (beta chain) was sequenced for a study of CD8 T cells in ankylosing spondylitis. Libraries for TCR beta were made by quantitative 5'-RACE with molecular barcodes. TCRdb re-called the 5' RACE reads through MiXCR, storing one row per CDR3 protein. The table records roughly 300,000 distinct CDR3 sequences, approximately 8% of them present only once. About this clonotype itself: Its antigen is unidentified.

Study observations and caveats: Blood from ankylosing spondylitis patients appeared to carry a characteristic roughly 8-variant TCR beta motif. Earlier work had already found some motif variants in reactive arthritis synovial fluid and blood.

The V and J ends lost 4 bases and 3 bases, in that order; junction bases with no gene match: 6. The CDR3 extends over 15 amino acids. The germline CDR1 and CDR2 sequences are SGHRS and YFSETQ. The sequence was obtained from a male donor with ankylosing spondylitis. The chain carries TRBV5-1 and TRBJ1-2; 10 positions match TRBD1. Sequencing was carried out using blood, either unsorted or a sorted T cell fraction (not recorded which). CDR3 DNA: TGCGCCAGCAGCCGTTCCGGGACAGGGGACTATGGCTACACCTTC. It is translated as CASSRSGTGDYGYTF.